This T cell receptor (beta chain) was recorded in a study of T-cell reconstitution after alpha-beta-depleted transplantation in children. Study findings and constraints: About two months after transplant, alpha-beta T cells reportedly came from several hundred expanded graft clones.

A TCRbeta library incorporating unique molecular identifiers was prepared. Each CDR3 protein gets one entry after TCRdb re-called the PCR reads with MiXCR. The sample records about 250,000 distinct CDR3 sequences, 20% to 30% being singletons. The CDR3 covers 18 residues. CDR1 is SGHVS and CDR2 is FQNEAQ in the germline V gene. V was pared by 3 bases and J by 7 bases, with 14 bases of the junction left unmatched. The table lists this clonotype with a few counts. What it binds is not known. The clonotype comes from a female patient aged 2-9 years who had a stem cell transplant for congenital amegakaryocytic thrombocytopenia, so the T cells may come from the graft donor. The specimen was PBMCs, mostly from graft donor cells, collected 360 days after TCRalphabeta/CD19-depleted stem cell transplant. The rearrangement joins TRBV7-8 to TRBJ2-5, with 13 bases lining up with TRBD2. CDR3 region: CASSFPLAGGSPIGTQYF. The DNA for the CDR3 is TGTGCCAGCAGCTTCCCACTAGCGGGAGGGTCCCCGATAGGGACCCAGTACTTC.